What follows are 31 T cell receptor beta chains derived from one specimen sequenced in a study of blood T cell repertoires in COVID-19. Using immunoSEQ multiplex PCR, the repertoire was profiled, and TCRdb retains in-frame clones only, with some absent. This table holds 300,000 or so clones, more than 70% found once. The sequencing sample was made of peripheral blood. These receptors all come from a woman aged 45 to 65 with acute or convalescent COVID-19.

The count of this clone is one. The J gene is TRBJ2-7, the V gene TRBV25-1; TRBD2 agrees at 7 bases. Germline CDR1 MGHDK, CDR2 SYGVNS. The V segment lost 0 bases and the J segment 6 bases; nucleotides outside the gene matches: 17. The length of the CDR3 is 18 residues. CDR3 in amino acids: CASSEYPPTSSESSEQYV. CDR3 DNA: TGTGCCAGCAGTGAATACCCACCGACTAGCAGTGAGTCCAGCGAGCAGTACGTC.

The chain is built from TRBV7-6 and TRBJ2-3; TRBD2 matches 8 bases. J gave up 2 bases and V 3 bases, and 4 bases lay outside the gene matches. Germline V gene sequence: CDR1 SGHVS, CDR2 FNYEAQ. This CDR3 comprises 15 residues. The CDR3 protein is CASSLGGGFTDTQYF. For the CDR3, the DNA is TGTGCCAGCAGCTTGGGCGGGGGGTTCACAGATACGCAGTATTTT.

The V call is TRBV18, the J call TRBJ1-2; 8 bases match TRBD1. Germline V CDR1 and CDR2: KGHSH, LQKENI. V shed 5 bases, J shed 4 bases, and the junction held 6 bases outside the gene matches. CDR3 size: 14 residues. The CDR3 region is CASSGQGIGYGYTF. CDR3 in DNA: TGTGCCAGCTCAGGACAGGGAATAGGCTATGGCTACACCTTC.

CDR3: CASSPSGGNQPQHF. The CDR3 bases are TGTGCCAGCAGCCCCTCGGGAGGCAATCAGCCCCAGCATTTT. This chain uses TRBV9 with TRBJ1-5; no firm D call. Trimming cost V 4 bases and J 2 bases, with 10 bases left between them. Germline V gene sequence: CDR1 SGDLS, CDR2 YYNGEE. CDR3 length: 14 amino acids.

This chain connects TRBV7-2 to TRBJ2-7, with TRBD2 identical over 9 bases. CDR1 is SGHTA and CDR2 is FQGNSA in the germline V gene. The junction had 4 bases not matched to a gene; V was cut back by 4 bases and J by 3 bases. The CDR3 contains 14 residues. The CDR3 nucleotides are TGTGCCAGCAGCTCTAGCGGGATTAACTACGAGCAGTACTTC. Its protein is CASSSSGINYEQYF.

Comment on this clone: The identical CDR3 is also encoded by other nucleotide sequences in the sample. The chain carries TRBV27 and TRBJ2-5; maybe TRBD2 (5 bases). This CDR3 has 13 residues. V gave up 4 bases and J gave up 3 bases, with 9 bases separating them. Germline CDR1 and CDR2: MNHEY and SMNVEV (reference sequence). The CDR3 reads CASSSRTEETQYF. For the CDR3, the DNA is TGTGCCAGCAGTTCCCGGACTGAAGAGACCCAGTACTTC.

As regards this clone: Other nucleotide sequences from this sample produce the same CDR3. The chain couples TRBV27 to TRBJ2-2; TRBD1 matches at 7 bases. The CDR3 loop spans 14 amino acids. V shed 1 base, J shed 5 bases, and the junction held 1 base outside the gene matches. Germline CDR1 and CDR2: MNHEY and SMNVEV (reference sequence). The CDR3 DNA follows: TGTGCCAGCAGTTTATTCAGGGGGACCGGGGAGCTGTTTTTT. This gives the protein CASSLFRGTGELFF.

The chain links TRBV6-5 to TRBJ2-3; 7 bases fit TRBD2. The V segment lost 8 bases and the J segment 4 bases; nucleotides outside the gene matches: 3. The CDR3 covers 12 residues. Germline CDR1 reads MNHEY; CDR2 reads SVGAGI. CDR3 residues: CASGEGPDTQYF. CDR3 DNA sequence: TGTGCCAGCGGGGAGGGCCCAGATACGCAGTATTTT.

The rearrangement links TRBV3-1 (or the pseudogene TRBV3-2) to TRBJ2-3, with D uncertain. The CDR3 is made up of 13 amino acids. Per the germline V gene, CDR1 is LGHDT and CDR2 is YNNKEL (reference sequence). The V end lost 4 bases, the J end lost 1 base, and 6 bases lay between the germline ends. CDR3 amino acids: CASSRSRTDTQYF. The CDR3 DNA follows: TGTGCCAGCAGCCGTAGCCGCACAGATACGCAGTATTTT.

This chain joins TRBV2 and TRBJ1-1, with D unresolved. With 2 bases removed from V and 4 bases from J, the gap between germline ends came to 14 bases. Germline V CDR1 and CDR2: SNHLY, FYNNEI. The CDR3 runs to 15 residues. CDR3 in amino acids: CASSESSSAVTEAFF. The CDR3 DNA reads TGTGCCAGCAGTGAAAGCTCTTCTGCGGTCACTGAAGCTTTCTTT. Drawing the rest from reference TRBV2 and TRBJ1-1, the complete variable domain is EPEVTQTPSHQVTQMGQEVILRCVPISNHLYFYWYRQILGQKVEFLVSFYNNEISEKSEIFDDQFSVERPDGSNFTLKIRSTKLEDSAMYFCASSESSSAVTEAFFGQGTRLTVV.

The CDR3 reads CASSNWTGGEQFF. CDR3 in DNA: TGTGCCAGCAGCAATTGGACAGGGGGTGAGCAGTTCTTC. V and J are TRBV9 and TRBJ2-1, with TRBD1 matching over 10 bases. J gave up 9 bases and V 4 bases, and 4 bases lay outside the gene matches. Germline CDR1 SGDLS, CDR2 YYNGEE. The CDR3 length is 13 residues.

This chain links TRBV15 with TRBJ2-2; possibly TRBD2 for D (6 bases). Germline CDR1 and CDR2: LNHNV and YYDKDF (reference sequence). The CDR3 consists of 15 residues. The V gene lost 0 bases and the J gene lost 7 bases, with 12 bases spanning the gap. CDR3 amino acids: CATSRERGKDGELFF. CDR3 nucleotide sequence: TGTGCCACCAGCAGAGAACGGGGGAAGGACGGGGAGCTGTTTTTT.

The chain recombines TRBV5-1 with TRBJ2-7, with 12 bases fitting TRBD2. Germline CDR1 reads SGHRS; CDR2 reads YFSETQ. The CDR3 totals 15 residues. V shed 6 bases and J 6 bases; nucleotides not matched to a gene: 10. CDR3 DNA sequence: TGCGCCAGCAACACGGAGGCTAGCGGGAGGGGCGAGCAGTACTTC. It is translated as CASNTEASGRGEQYF.

The J gene is TRBJ1-5, the V gene TRBV2; D perhaps matches TRBD1 (6 bases). The CDR3 contains 13 residues. In germline, CDR1 is SNHLY, CDR2 FYNNEI. The germline V and J ends were trimmed by 7 bases and 5 bases, with 12 bases remaining between them. This chain's CDR3 is CASTRGLHQPQHF. CDR3 nucleotides: TGTGCCAGCACCAGGGGCCTCCATCAGCCCCAGCATTTT.

The chain couples TRBV5-1 to TRBJ1-2; TRBD1 agrees at 10 bases. The CDR3 loop spans 15 amino acids. The J segment lost 3 bases and the V segment lost 2 bases, leaving 4 bases of the junction unmatched. CDR1 and CDR2 (germline): SGHRS, YFSETQ. In DNA form, the CDR3 reads TGCGCCAGCAGCTTCCTGACAGGGGGCGACTATGGCTACACCTTC. Protein product: CASSFLTGGDYGYTF.

Here the CDR3 reads CASSSRGAGPTGELFF. In nucleotides, the CDR3 is TGTGCCAGCAGCTCTCGGGGAGCGGGCCCCACCGGGGAGCTGTTTTTT. The chain is built from TRBV3-1 (or the pseudogene TRBV3-2) and TRBJ2-2; D is perhaps TRBD2 (6 bases). The CDR3 is made up of 16 amino acids. The ends were cut back, 5 bases at V and 4 bases at J, with 17 bases in the middle. CDR1 LGHDT and CDR2 YNNKEL come from the germline V gene (reference sequence).

The CDR3 DNA follows: TGTGCCAGCAGCCTGGGATTGAACCCGGGACAGTGGAGAGATACGCAGTATTTT. Its translation: CASSLGLNPGQWRDTQYF. The chain couples TRBV7-9 to TRBJ2-3; 7 bases align to TRBD1. CDR1 and CDR2 from the germline V gene are SEHNR and FQNEAQ (reference sequence). After removal of 5 bases from V and 5 bases from J, the junction contained 19 bases not matched to a gene. The CDR3 runs 18 residues.

V and J are TRBV27 and TRBJ2-3; 7 bases line up with TRBD2. CDR1 and CDR2 from the germline V gene are MNHEY and SMNVEV (reference sequence). Germline trimming cut 1 base from V and 1 base from J; bases unmatched to any gene: 5. The CDR3 length is 16 residues. The CDR3 protein is CASSLFRTSGTDTQYF. CDR3 coding DNA: TGTGCCAGCAGTTTATTCAGGACTAGTGGCACAGATACGCAGTATTTT.

This rearrangement joins TRBV2 to TRBJ1-1; no firm D call. CDR1 and CDR2 from the germline V gene are SNHLY and FYNNEI. Between the trimmed V and J ends, which lost 4 bases and 4 bases, there was a span of 10 bases. This CDR3 comprises 13 residues. The CDR3 bases are TGTGCCAGCAGTGTCGGGGAGGTCACTGAAGCTTTCTTT. Its protein product is CASSVGEVTEAFF.

This sequence joins TRBV19 and TRBJ2-3, with D possibly TRBD2 on 6 matching bases. The CDR3 has 12 residues. Germline values: CDR1 LNHDA, CDR2 SQIVND (reference sequence). V was cut by 1 base and J by 8 bases, with 7 bases left in between. CDR3 residues: CASSIVGGTQYF. For the CDR3, the DNA is TGTGCCAGTAGTATAGTGGGAGGTACGCAGTATTTT.

The chain recombines TRBV25-1 with TRBJ2-2; 7 nucleotides line up with TRBD1. CDR1 is MGHDK and CDR2 is SYGVNS in the germline V gene. This CDR3 contains 14 residues. Unmatched junction bases numbered 7, after V lost 8 bases and J lost 4 bases. The CDR3, as DNA: TGTGCCAGCCAAGCGACAGGGAGCACCGGGGAGCTGTTTTTT. Protein product: CASQATGSTGELFF.

The chain is built from TRBV7-2 and TRBJ1-1; D call uncertain. Germline CDR1 SGHTA, CDR2 FQGNSA. This CDR3 is built from 14 residues. Trimming took 5 bases from V and 2 from J, leaving 12 bases between them. The CDR3 DNA sequence: TGTGCCAGCAGCACAAACGTGGGCAACACTGAAGCTTTCTTT. Its translation is CASSTNVGNTEAFF.

V is TRBV5-5 and J is TRBJ2-3; D call uncertain. Trimming cost V 2 bases and J 1 base, with 11 bases left between them. The germline V gene has CDR1 SGHKS and CDR2 YYEKEE (reference sequence). The CDR3 covers 15 residues. The DNA of the CDR3 is TGTGCCAGCAGCTTCGGCGCCACAGGCACAGATACGCAGTATTTT. It specifies CASSFGATGTDTQYF.

CDR3 DNA sequence: TGTGCCAGCAGCCGGGAGAGGAACAATGAGCAGTTCTTC. Residues: CASSRERNNEQFF. The rearrangement joins TRBV5-4 to TRBJ2-1, with a possible D match to TRBD2 (6 bases). V shed 4 bases and J shed 5 bases, with 10 bases lying between them. CDR1 and CDR2 (germline): SGHNT, YYREEE (reference sequence). CDR3 length: 13 residues.

The chain employs TRBV6-8 and TRBJ2-7, with D unclear. Germline V gene data show CDR1 as MNHGY and CDR2 as SAAAGT. CDR3 size: 16 residues. Trimming stripped 0 bases from V and 0 bases from J, with 12 bases between. The CDR3, as DNA: TGTGCCAGCAGTTACTCCCCACTACCTGTCTCCTACGAGCAGTACGTC. Translating gives CASSYSPLPVSYEQYV.

The chain uses TRBV7-9 and TRBJ1-4; 7 bases fit TRBD1. CDR1 and CDR2 from the germline V gene are SEHNR and FQNEAQ (reference sequence). The CDR3 has 15 amino acids. The ends lost 5 bases at V and 10 bases at J; junction bases unmatched: 13. The CDR3 region has the DNA TGTGCCAGCAGCCCGGTCCGGGACAGAGAAGGAAAACTGTTTTTT. Translating it yields CASSPVRDREGKLFF.

The chain combines TRBV4-3 with TRBJ1-2; TRBD1 agrees at 7 bases. The junction had 8 bases not matched to a gene; V was cut back by 0 bases and J by 4 bases. The CDR3 consists of 16 residues. In germline, CDR1 is LGHNA, CDR2 YSLEER. CDR3 DNA sequence: TGCGCCAGCAGCCAAGAACAGGGGAATAATTTCTATGGCTACACCTTC. It yields the protein CASSQEQGNNFYGYTF.

This clone came up a few times. The genes are TRBV7-9 and TRBJ2-5; D possibly corresponds to TRBD2 (6 bases). V was trimmed by 5 bases and J by 4 bases, leaving 17 bases between them. This CDR3 spans 15 amino acids. CDR1 and CDR2 (germline): SEHNR, FQNEAQ (reference sequence). The CDR3 DNA is TGTGCCAGCAGCCTTCGTCCCATGGGAGGAGAGACCCAGTACTTC. As protein: CASSLRPMGGETQYF.

Of note for this clone: An end of the junction differs from the germline gene, which may be a read error. At the DNA level, this CDR3 is encoded by other sequences in the same sample as well. This chain links TRBV29-1 with TRBJ2-1, with D perhaps TRBD2 (6 bases). The CDR3 has 15 residues. Germline V gene lookup returns CDR1 SQVTM and CDR2 ANQGSEA. This chain's CDR3 is CSVDGTGSSYNEQFF. For the CDR3, the DNA is TGCAGTGTTGACGGGACCGGGAGCTCCTACAATGAGCAGTTCTTC.

This chain uses TRBV5-4 with TRBJ1-1; no reliable D call. Germline CDR1 is SGHNT and CDR2 is YYREEE (reference sequence). The CDR3 has 14 amino acids. The V and J ends lost 0 bases and 5 bases respectively, with 11 bases between them. In DNA form, the CDR3 reads TGTGCCAGCAGCTTGGGAGGGAGTAAGACTGAAGCTTTCTTT. This translates into CASSLGGSKTEAFF.

The V and J genes are TRBV6-4 and TRBJ2-1; 7 bases are shared with TRBD2. Germline V gene lookup returns CDR1 MRHNA and CDR2 SNTAGT. The CDR3 spans 15 residues. Trimming at V came to 3 bases and at J to 3 bases, leaving 5 bases not matched to a gene. This CDR3 reads CASSERASGYNEQFF. The CDR3 nucleotides read TGTGCCAGCAGTGAGAGGGCTAGCGGCTACAATGAGCAGTTCTTC.